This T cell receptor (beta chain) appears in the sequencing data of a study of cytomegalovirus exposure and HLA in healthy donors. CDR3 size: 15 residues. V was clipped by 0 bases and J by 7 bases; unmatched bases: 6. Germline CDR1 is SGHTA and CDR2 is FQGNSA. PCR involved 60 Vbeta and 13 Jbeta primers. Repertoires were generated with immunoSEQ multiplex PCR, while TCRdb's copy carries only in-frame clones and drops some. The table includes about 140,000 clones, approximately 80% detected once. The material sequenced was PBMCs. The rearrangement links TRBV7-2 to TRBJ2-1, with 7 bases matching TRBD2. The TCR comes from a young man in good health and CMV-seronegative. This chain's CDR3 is CASSLAGGPRNEQFF. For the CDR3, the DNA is TGTGCCAGCAGCTTAGCGGGAGGGCCCAGGAATGAGCAGTTCTTC. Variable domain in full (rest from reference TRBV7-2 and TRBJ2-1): GAGVSQSPSNKVTEKGKDVELRCDPISGHTALYWYRQSLGQGLEFLIYFQGNSAPDKSGLPSDRFSAERTGGSVSTLTIQRTQQEDSAVYLCASSLAGGPRNEQFFGPGTRLTVL.